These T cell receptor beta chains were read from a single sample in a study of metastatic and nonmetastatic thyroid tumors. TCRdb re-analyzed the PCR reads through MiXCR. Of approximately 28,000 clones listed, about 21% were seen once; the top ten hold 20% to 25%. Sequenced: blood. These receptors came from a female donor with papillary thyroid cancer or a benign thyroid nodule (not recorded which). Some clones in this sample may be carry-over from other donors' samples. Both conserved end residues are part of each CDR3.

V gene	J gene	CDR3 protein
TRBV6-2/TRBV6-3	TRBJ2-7	CASSYSPGTSYEQYF
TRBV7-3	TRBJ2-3	CASSLQAATDTQYF
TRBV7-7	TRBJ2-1	CASSPGGQGYNEQFF
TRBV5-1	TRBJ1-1	CASSKQAAATEAFF
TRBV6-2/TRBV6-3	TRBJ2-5	CASSYGGLGEETQYF
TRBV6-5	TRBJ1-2	CASSYLTGGDGYTF
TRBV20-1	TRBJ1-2	CSARDYVSSNYGYTF
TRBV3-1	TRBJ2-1	CASSQGGGSVSDEQFF
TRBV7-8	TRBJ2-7	CASKIAGRYEQYF
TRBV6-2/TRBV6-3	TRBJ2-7	CASSQRQGATSEQYF
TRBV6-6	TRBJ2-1	CASSLTSGGYSYNEQFF
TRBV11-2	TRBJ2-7	CASSGGLAAEQYF
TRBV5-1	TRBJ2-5	CASSTGGPQETQYF
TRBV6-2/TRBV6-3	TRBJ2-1	CASSSPTHTNEQFF
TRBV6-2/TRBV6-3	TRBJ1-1	CASRRQGGLEAFF
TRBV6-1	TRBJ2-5	CASSPGEGWETQYF
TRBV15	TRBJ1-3	CATSRVGQGRDTIYF
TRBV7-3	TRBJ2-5	CASSPQAVGETQYF
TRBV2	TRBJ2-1	CASTESYNEQFF
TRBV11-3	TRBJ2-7	CASSLGGQVGYEQYF
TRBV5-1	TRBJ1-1	CASSYRLRTEAFF
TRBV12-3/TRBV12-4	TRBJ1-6	CASSWSGTGDSPLHF
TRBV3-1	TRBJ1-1	CASSHRGGGTEAFF
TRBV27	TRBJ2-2	CASSRSGVAGELFF
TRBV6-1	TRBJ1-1	CASSRQGATEAFF
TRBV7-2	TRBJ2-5	CASSLGETLGETQYF
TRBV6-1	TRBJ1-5	CASRPRQGINQPQHF
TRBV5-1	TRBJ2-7	CASSDTSGFTYEQYF
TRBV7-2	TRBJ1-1	CASSPNRDLWTEAFF
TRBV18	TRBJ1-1	CASSPPPGDTEAFF
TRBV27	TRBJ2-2	CASSTWTDGELFF